This TCR beta chain was identified in a study of blood T cell repertoires in COVID-19 (dated by TCRdb to 2020 to 2022). General notes on the study: Collaborator samples came from the United States, Italy and Spain and covered acute and convalescent phases of COVID-19. The prospective study material was composed of cDNA or gDNA derived from T cells, B-cell-depleted T cells, or PBMCs. Subjects who had been exposed to COVID-19, were actively infected with it, or had recovered from it provided the deeply sampled blood TCRbeta repertoires that made up the dataset. The repertoires were released in a freely available public database meant as a resource for research on the immune response to SARS-CoV-2. Samples came from the ongoing ImmuneRACE study (first 160 participants) plus 1,254 subjects from 6 global collaborators. Nearly every sample came with metadata listing a de-identified subject ID, COVID-19 status, age in years and sex. Where available, HLA class I and class II types were obtained from metadata supplied by the sample provider rather than from assay-based typing.

The immunoSEQ Assay, a bias-controlled multiplex PCR, was used to amplify TCRbeta CDR3 regions from genomic DNA. Concerning the study's data processing: The number of nucleated cells in each sample was estimated by amplification of reference gene primers within the assay. Sequence reads were collapsed and filtered to measure the absolute abundance of every unique TCRbeta CDR3 rearrangement. For each sample, productive Simpson clonality was calculated as the square root of Simpson's diversity index across productive rearrangements. Entries here come from immuneACCESS through TCRdb and include only in-frame sequences with V and J called. Some clones fail to appear in such tables; in the studies checked, an unresolved V gene covers under half of the shortfall, and the cause of the remainder is unknown. The DNA was the basis for D and trimming; V, J and clone size are from that table. For this sample there are fewer than 500,000 clones; 75% to 90% appear just once. The ten largest clones represent roughly 1.1% of the sample.

What the study reported, not specific to this receptor: How much clinical and demographic metadata was included differed by source and by participant, and the metadata was provided uncurated.

Participants in the prospective study were aged roughly 18 to 100 years, lived in some 24 United States geographic areas, and enrolled through a virtual design. In the prospective study, participants were assigned to cohorts based on the clinical history participants reported in a screening survey and a study questionnaire. Recovered participants in ImmuneRACE Cohort 3 were defined as having two consecutive negative NP/OP PCR tests, clearance from a healthcare professional, or resolution of symptoms. Each participant in the prospective study had whole blood, serum and a nasopharyngeal or oropharyngeal swab collected by mobile phlebotomists. Participants in the prospective study had the option to provide additional blood draws and questionnaires over an approximately 2-month period. Prospective study blood samples were shipped either frozen or at room temperature before DNA extraction. Concerning this clone itself: Its antigen remains undetermined. The sample holds no much larger clone one base away, and base qualities are not on file.

Cut back by 6 bases and 4 bases, the V and J ends lie 6 bases apart. CDR3 length: 11 amino acids, cysteine to phenylalanine. The kept DNA is CDR3 alone, 33 bases in frame from the first base. In the germline V gene, CDR1 corresponds to MDHEN and CDR2 to SYDVKM. What was sequenced was PBMCs or T cells enriched from blood (not recorded which). Recombination linked TRBV28 to TRBJ1-2, with the D gene too uncertain to name. The clonotype originates from a man aged 25 to 40 who had recovered from COVID-19. The DNA sequence is as follows: TGTGCCAGCAGAGACTTCTATGGCTACACCTTC. Translated, it reads CASRDFYGYTF.